This T cell receptor (beta chain) was captured by sequencing in a study of Graves' ophthalmopathy and Graves' hyperthyroidism. Amplified TCR beta CDR3 regions were obtained using RNA transcripts as template. Scientists carried out first-round RT-PCR using HTBI primers and then a second-round multiplex PCR. From the multiplex PCR reads, TCRdb called clonotypes with MiXCR, one entry per CDR3 protein. This sample carries tens of thousands of distinct CDR3 sequences, 45% to 55% of them seen once, and the ten largest clones take about a quarter. The length of the CDR3 is 13 residues. Germline V CDR1 and CDR2: LNHDA, SQIVND (reference sequence). V lost 5 bases, J lost 0 bases, and 8 bases lay in between. At least ten counts were recorded for this clonotype.

The chain uses TRBV19 and TRBJ2-7; D tentatively fits TRBD1 or TRBD2 (5 bases each). The sequence derives from an adult woman with stable Graves' hyperthyroidism. Sequencing was performed on peripheral blood. In DNA form, the CDR3 reads TGTGCCAGTAGTGGGGACGCCTCCTACGAGCAGTACTTC. Translation: CASSGDASYEQYF.